Listed below are T cell receptor beta chains from one sample, sequenced in a study of neoadjuvant anti-PD-1 for oral cavity cancer. TCRdb's copy holds only in-frame clones and misses some; the assay was immunoSEQ multiplex PCR. This sample has some 15,000 clones, with over 55% found just once. The material was PBMCs, obtained before nivolumab (anti-PD-1) treatment. These receptor sequences come from a person aged 40 to 85 with oral cavity squamous cell carcinoma. The CDR3 runs from the conserved cysteine through the conserved F or W. D genes are given only for firm matches. Expanded clones get a size class; other rows say once, few or many, or leave the size out.

17	NA	TRBV28	TRBD1	TRBJ2-7	TGTGCCAGCAGTTTAATAACCGGGACAGGGGGCTCCTACGAGCAGTACTTC	CASSLITGTGGSYEQYF
16	NA	TRBV7-9	TRBD1	TRBJ2-7	TGTGCCAGCTTAGCGCCCCTGGGACAGGGGCGGATCGAGCAGTACTTC	CASLAPLGQGRIEQYF
14	NA	TRBV5-4	NA	TRBJ1-1	TGTGCCAGCAGCTTGGCCCTAAAGGGCACTGAAGCTTTCTTT	CASSLALKGTEAFF
18	NA	TRBV10-1	TRBD1	TRBJ1-5	TGCGCCAGCAACTTCCCGGGACAGGGGGCGGACGGCAATCAGCCCCAGCATTTT	CASNFPGQGADGNQPQHF
14	few	TRBV29-1	NA	TRBJ1-3	TGCAGCGTTGCCGAAGGGCAATCTGGAAACACCATATATTTT	CSVAEGQSGNTIYF
14	NA	TRBV2	NA	TRBJ1-6	TGTGCCAGCAGTCTAGTTCGCACAAATTCACCCCTCCACTTT	CASSLVRTNSPLHF
14	NA	TRBV7-8	NA	TRBJ1-4	TGTGCCAGCAGCTTCGGACAGACTAATGAAAAACTGTTTTTT	CASSFGQTNEKLFF
19	NA	TRBV7-8	NA	TRBJ2-5	TGTGCCAGCAGCCCCGAGGGCCCAGATGGGGGGGGCCCCCAAGAGACCCAGTACTTC	CASSPEGPDGGGPQETQYF
16	once	TRBV5-6	TRBD1	TRBJ2-3	TGTGCCAGCAGCTTGCGGACAGGGGTGAGCGCAGATACGCAGTATTTT	CASSLRTGVSADTQYF
16	NA	TRBV9	NA	TRBJ2-3	TGTGCCAGCAGCTCCGTAGCTGGGGGATTCACAGATACGCAGTATTTT	CASSSVAGGFTDTQYF
17	NA	TRBV25-1	NA	TRBJ1-1	TGTGCCAGCAGTGCATCTGACTGGGGGTTAAGGAACACTGAAGCTTTCTTT	CASSASDWGLRNTEAFF
17	NA	TRBV19	NA	TRBJ1-5	TGTGCCAGTAGTATAGGGTTCGGAGGAAAAATCGGGCAGCCCCAGCATTTT	CASSIGFGGKIGQPQHF
15	NA	TRBV7-9	TRBD1	TRBJ1-1	TGTGCCAGCAGCTTGCACGGGACAGGGGTGACTGAAGCTTTCTTT	CASSLHGTGVTEAFF
14	once	TRBV7-3	TRBD2	TRBJ2-1	TGTGCCAGCAGTCGAAGCGGGGGCTACAATGAGCAGTTCTTC	CASSRSGGYNEQFF
14	once	TRBV10-2	TRBD1	TRBJ2-7	TGCGCCAGCAGCGTGGGACAGGGTCCCTACGAGCAGTACTTC	CASSVGQGPYEQYF
18	NA	TRBV30	NA	TRBJ2-7	TGTGCCTGGAGTGGGGGTGAGCCGGGGGGCTTAAAGACCTACGAGCAGTACTTC	CAWSGGEPGGLKTYEQYF